A single sample gave rise to the 27 T cell receptor beta chains below, sequenced in a study of blood T cells in healthy people across ages. PCR was performed a second time for roughly 7 to 12 cycles using a sample-barcoded 5' primer and a J-beta primer mix. TCRdb independently ran MiXCR on the 5' RACE reads; one entry per CDR3 protein. This sample yields about 290,000 distinct CDR3 sequences, of which 25% to 30% are seen a single time; 29% belongs to the top ten. The specimen was blood. These receptors all stem from a woman in her 70s in good health.

This chain joins TRBV7-8 and TRBJ2-4; a weak D match, TRBD2 (6 bases). V was cut by 7 bases and J by 4 bases, with 11 bases left in between. Per germline, CDR1 SGHVS and CDR2 FQNEAQ. The CDR3 runs 13 residues. The CDR3 bases are TGTGCCAGCAACCAGGGAGGAAAAAACATTCAGTACTTC. It is translated as CASNQGGKNIQYF.

This rearrangement joins TRBV28 to TRBJ1-3; a possible D gene is TRBD1 (6 bases). Per the germline V gene, CDR1 is MDHEN and CDR2 is SYDVKM. Trimming stripped 4 bases from V and 2 bases from J, with 12 bases between. The CDR3 is 15 residues long. The CDR3 here is CASSSTGTAGNTIYF. The DNA of the CDR3 is TGTGCCAGCAGTTCCACAGGGACCGCTGGAAACACCATATATTTT.

The chain employs TRBV12-3 or TRBV12-4 and TRBJ1-2; perhaps TRBD1 as D (5 bases). The CDR3 consists of 20 residues. Between the trimmed V and J ends, which lost 3 bases and 0 bases, there was a span of 26 bases. The CDR3 DNA reads as TGTGCCAGCAGTTTTTTCCCTGGGGCGGGCAGTTATTTAGCTAACTATGGCTACACCTTC. It codes for CASSFFPGAGSYLANYGYTF.

Many counts were recorded for this clonotype. The chain employs TRBV23-1 and TRBJ1-4; TRBD1 might be the D (5 bases). TRBV23-1 is an ORF for which the function is uncertain. Trimming left V 8 bases short and J 4 bases short, with 20 bases between. The CDR3 has 16 amino acids. CDR3: CASRNSGHRCNEKLFF. DNA for the CDR3: TGCGCCAGCCGCAACTCGGGGCACCGATGTAATGAAAAACTGTTTTTT.

This clonotype was recorded many times. This chain connects TRBV7-2 to TRBJ1-2; 8 bases fit TRBD1. CDR1 is SGHTA and CDR2 is FQGNSA in the germline V gene. The CDR3 is made up of 17 amino acids. Germline trimming cut 0 bases from V and 4 bases from J; bases unmatched to any gene: 10. In nucleotides, the CDR3 is TGTGCCAGCAGCTTAGCCTCTATCTCAGGGGGCGCCTATGGCTACACCTTC. Amino acid sequence: CASSLASISGGAYGYTF.

The rearrangement uses TRBV10-2 and TRBJ2-3; the D gene is possibly TRBD2 (5 bases). Germline V gene sequence: CDR1 WSHSY, CDR2 SAAADI. CDR3 size: 15 residues. The ends were cut back, 10 bases at V and 11 bases at J, with 28 bases in the middle. CDR3 amino acids: CATRPREGSANMQYF. Here the CDR3 DNA reads TGCGCCACCCGACCCCGGGAAGGATCGGCGAATATGCAGTATTTT.

V gene TRBV18 combines with J gene TRBJ2-7; weak D call: TRBD2 (5 bases). Trimming took off 2 bases at V and 5 bases at J, with 13 bases between the two ends. The CDR3 has 14 amino acids. Germline CDR1 and CDR2: KGHSH and LQKENI. The CDR3 DNA sequence: TGTGCCAGCTCACCATTTGAGGGTTCCCACGAGCAGTACTTC. Protein: CASSPFEGSHEQYF.

The V and J genes are TRBV20-1 and TRBJ2-3; 7 nucleotides align to TRBD1. Germline V gene sequence: CDR1 DFQATT, CDR2 SNEGSKA (reference sequence). The CDR3 totals 14 residues. After removal of 3 bases from V and 2 bases from J, the junction contained 5 bases not matched to a gene. The CDR3 nucleotides read TGCAGTGCTAGGGGAGACAGGGTCACAGATACGCAGTATTTT. It codes for CSARGDRVTDTQYF.

This clonotype appeared a few times. The chain carries TRBV29-1 and TRBJ2-5; TRBD2 aligns across 8 bases. With 7 bases clipped from V and 5 bases from J, the junction kept 9 bases outside the gene matches. Per the germline V gene, CDR1 is SQVTM and CDR2 is ANQGSEA. The CDR3 length is 13 residues. CDR3 in amino acids: CSAPRGGLETQYF. The CDR3 DNA sequence: TGCAGCGCCCCCCGGGGGGGGCTGGAGACCCAGTACTTC.

The chain employs TRBV14 and TRBJ1-2; D not resolved. Germline CDR1 reads SGHDN; CDR2 reads FVKESK. Deletions cut 1 base from V and 7 bases from J, with 13 bases between. This CDR3 has 14 residues. CDR3 sequence reads: CASSQAMDSAGYTF. In DNA form, the CDR3 reads TGTGCCAGCAGCCAAGCCATGGACTCCGCTGGCTACACCTTC.

This chain connects TRBV20-1 to TRBJ2-5; 9 positions agree with TRBD2. The J segment lost 2 bases and the V segment lost 2 bases, leaving 6 bases of the junction unmatched. Germline assignment: CDR1 DFQATT and CDR2 SNEGSKA (reference sequence). The CDR3 has 15 residues. CDR3 bases: TGCAGTGCTAGACGTAGCGGGAGCTCTCAAGAGACCCAGTACTTC. It specifies CSARRSGSSQETQYF.

J is TRBJ2-1 and V is TRBV2; 9 nucleotides match TRBD2. Germline values: CDR1 SNHLY, CDR2 FYNNEI. The junction had 3 bases not matched to a gene; V was cut back by 3 bases and J by 9 bases. The CDR3 has 13 amino acids. CDR3 in amino acids: CASSEGLAPEQFF. The CDR3 DNA follows: TGTGCCAGCAGTGAGGGACTAGCCCCTGAGCAGTTCTTC.

This clonotype was counted at least ten times. The chain uses TRBV5-1 and TRBJ1-5; TRBD1 matches 9 bases. Germline V gene lookup returns CDR1 SGHRS and CDR2 YFSETQ. This CDR3 is 16 amino acids long. The junction had 3 bases not matched to a gene; V was cut back by 1 base and J by 1 base. The CDR3 nucleotides are TGCGCCAGCAGCTTGAGGACAGGGGCCAGCAATCAGCCCCAGCATTTT. It codes for CASSLRTGASNQPQHF.

This clonotype was counted ten times or more. The chain employs TRBV4-1 and TRBJ2-5; a possible D gene is TRBD1 (5 bases). Trimming shortened V by 4 bases and J by 2 bases, and 8 bases separated the two germline ends. CDR1 and CDR2 (germline): MGHRA, YSYEKL. This CDR3 has 13 residues. The CDR3 loop reads CASSRQNQETQYF. CDR3 sequence (DNA): TGCGCCAGCAGCCGACAGAATCAAGAGACCCAGTACTTC.

This clonotype occurred a few times. This sequence joins TRBV10-3 and TRBJ2-3; 11 nucleotides agree with TRBD2. The CDR3 sequence is 16 residues long. The junction had 7 bases not matched to a gene; V was cut back by 7 bases and J by 1 base. The germline V gene has CDR1 ENHRY and CDR2 SYGVKD. The CDR3 loop is CAINPGTSGGTDTQYF. The CDR3 coding sequence is TGTGCCATCAATCCCGGGACTAGCGGTGGCACAGATACGCAGTATTTT.

DNA of the CDR3: TGCAGTGCTAGACCGGCCTCCTCGGGCCTCACCGGGGAGCTGTTTTTT. Its translation: CSARPASSGLTGELFF. The chain is built from TRBV20-1 and TRBJ2-2; D call uncertain. The CDR3 loop spans 16 amino acids. Between the trimmed V and J ends, which lost 2 bases and 4 bases, there was a span of 17 bases. Germline CDR1 reads DFQATT; CDR2 reads SNEGSKA (reference sequence).

This clonotype was counted between two and nine times. This sequence joins TRBV7-9 and TRBJ2-3, with a tentative D call TRBD1 (5 bases). Trimming took off 6 bases at V and 5 bases at J, with 18 bases between the two ends. Germline V lookup: CDR1 SEHNR, CDR2 FQNEAQ (reference sequence). The CDR3 is made up of 15 amino acids. The CDR3 here is CASSSRRRVEDTQYF. Here the CDR3 DNA reads TGTGCCAGCAGTTCTCGGCGCAGGGTTGAAGATACGCAGTATTTT. The full variable domain, its missing parts supplied by reference TRBV7-9 and TRBJ2-3, is DTGVSQNPRHKITKRGQNVTFRCDPISEHNRLYWYRQTLGQGPEFLTYFQNEAQLEKSRLLSDRFSAERPKGSFSTLEIQRTEQGDSAMYLCASSSRRRVEDTQYFGPGTRLTVL.

At least ten counts were recorded for this clonotype. J is TRBJ1-2 and V is TRBV28, with 7 positions matching TRBD1. The trim removed 4 bases at V and 4 bases at J, leaving 6 bases unmatched. From germline, CDR1 is MDHEN and CDR2 SYDVKM. The length of the CDR3 is 14 residues. The CDR3 is CASSSPAGGYGYTF. The DNA for the CDR3 is TGTGCCAGCAGTTCCCCCGCAGGGGGCTATGGCTACACCTTC.

This clonotype turned up a few times. The chain recombines TRBV18 with TRBJ1-5, with 12 bases aligning to TRBD1. Germline CDR1 KGHSH, CDR2 LQKENI. J lost 7 bases, V lost 5 bases, and 9 bases had no gene match. CDR3 size: 16 residues. CDR3 amino acids: CASSLSGTGGGQPQHF. CDR3 nucleotide sequence: TGTGCCAGCTCATTATCCGGGACAGGGGGCGGCCAGCCCCAGCATTTT.

The CDR3 loop is CASSPSWTGLGSPLHF. The CDR3 DNA sequence: TGTGCCAGCAGTCCCTCGTGGACAGGGTTGGGTTCACCCCTCCACTTT. The gene calls are TRBV7-2 and TRBJ1-6; 8 positions agree with TRBD1. V was clipped by 6 bases and J by 9 bases; unmatched bases: 13. Germline CDR1 reads SGHTA; CDR2 reads FQGNSA. The CDR3 totals 16 residues.

This clonotype was observed a handful of times. The chain joins TRBV3-1 to TRBJ2-1; tentative D call: TRBD2 (6 bases). The CDR3 runs 16 residues. V was trimmed by 3 bases and J by 4 bases, leaving 16 bases between them. CDR1 is LGHDT, CDR2 YNNKEL, per germline (reference sequence). CDR3 nucleotides: TGTGCCAGCAGCCATTCATTCGGGGGTATGTACAATGAGCAGTTCTTC. Its protein product is CASSHSFGGMYNEQFF.

V is TRBV20-1 and J is TRBJ2-4, with D perhaps matching TRBD2 (7 bases). Germline V gene sequence: CDR1 DFQATT, CDR2 SNEGSKA (reference sequence). This CDR3 is built from 18 residues. The V and J ends lost 0 bases and 1 base respectively, with 19 bases between them. CDR3 residues: CSARDLGGGTWAKNIQYF. DNA of the CDR3: TGCAGTGCTAGAGATCTGGGGGGGGGCACATGGGCCAAAAACATTCAGTACTTC.

V gene TRBV7-9 combines with J gene TRBJ2-1; maybe TRBD1 (6 bases). The CDR3 extends over 12 amino acids. CDR1 is SEHNR, CDR2 FQNEAQ, per germline (reference sequence). V was clipped by 3 bases and J by 7 bases, with 7 bases between them. The CDR3 DNA reads TGTGCCAGCAGCTTGGGACAAAATGAGCAGTTCTTC. It codes for CASSLGQNEQFF.

The chain carries TRBV12-3 or TRBV12-4 and TRBJ1-1; D might be TRBD1 (5 bases). The CDR3 extends over 13 amino acids. The V gene lost 7 bases and the J gene lost 3 bases, with 12 bases spanning the gap. The CDR3, as DNA: TGTGCCAGCACTCAGACAGCGGACACTGAAGCTTTCTTT. Translating it yields CASTQTADTEAFF.

CDR3 amino acids: CSAHYLAGVEGTQYF. In DNA form, the CDR3 reads TGCAGTGCCCACTACCTAGCGGGAGTCGAGGGTACGCAGTATTTT. This sequence joins TRBV20-1 and TRBJ2-3; TRBD2 matches at 10 bases. The V segment lost 6 bases and the J segment 8 bases; nucleotides outside the gene matches: 14. Germline loops: CDR1 DFQATT, CDR2 SNEGSKA (reference sequence). This CDR3 comprises 15 residues.

J is TRBJ1-6 and V is TRBV28; TRBD1 matches 7 bases. V was clipped by 4 bases and J by 9 bases; unmatched bases: 6. Germline CDR1 is MDHEN and CDR2 is SYDVKM. This CDR3 is 14 amino acids long. CDR3 residues: CASSSGSGGSPLHF. CDR3 bases: TGTGCCAGCAGTTCCGGGTCAGGGGGTTCACCCCTCCACTTT.

V gene TRBV20-1 combines with J gene TRBJ2-5; 9 bases match TRBD1. The CDR3 spans 14 residues. V was clipped by 2 bases and J by 7 bases; unmatched bases: 8. Germline V lookup: CDR1 DFQATT, CDR2 SNEGSKA (reference sequence). CDR3 sequence reads: CSARYGTGRVTQYF. The CDR3 DNA reads TGCAGTGCTAGATACGGGACAGGGCGCGTGACCCAGTACTTC.